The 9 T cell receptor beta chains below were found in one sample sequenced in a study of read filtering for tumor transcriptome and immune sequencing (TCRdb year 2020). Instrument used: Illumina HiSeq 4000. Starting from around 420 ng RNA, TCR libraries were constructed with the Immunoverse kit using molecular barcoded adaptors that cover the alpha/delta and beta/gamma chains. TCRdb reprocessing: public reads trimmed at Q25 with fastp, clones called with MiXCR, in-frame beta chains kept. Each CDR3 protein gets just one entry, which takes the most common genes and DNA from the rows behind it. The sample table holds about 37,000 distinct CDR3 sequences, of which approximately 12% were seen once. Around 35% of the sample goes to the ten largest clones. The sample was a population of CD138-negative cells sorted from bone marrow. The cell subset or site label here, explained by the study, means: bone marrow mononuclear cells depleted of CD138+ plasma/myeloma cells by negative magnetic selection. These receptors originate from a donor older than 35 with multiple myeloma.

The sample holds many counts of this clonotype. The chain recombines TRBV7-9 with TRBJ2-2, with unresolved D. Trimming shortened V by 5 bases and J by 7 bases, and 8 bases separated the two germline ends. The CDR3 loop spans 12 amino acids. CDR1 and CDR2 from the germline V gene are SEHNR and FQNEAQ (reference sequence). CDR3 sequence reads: CASSLPSGELFF. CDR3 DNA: TGTGCCAGCAGCCTCCCCAGCGGGGAGCTGTTTTTT.

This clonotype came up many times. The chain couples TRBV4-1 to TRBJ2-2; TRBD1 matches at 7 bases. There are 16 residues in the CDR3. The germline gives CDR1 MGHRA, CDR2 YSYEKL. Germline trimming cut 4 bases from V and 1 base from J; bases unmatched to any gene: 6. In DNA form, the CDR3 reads TGCGCCAGCAGCCTCCCGGGACAGATGAACACCGGGGAGCTGTTTTTT. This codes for CASSLPGQMNTGELFF.

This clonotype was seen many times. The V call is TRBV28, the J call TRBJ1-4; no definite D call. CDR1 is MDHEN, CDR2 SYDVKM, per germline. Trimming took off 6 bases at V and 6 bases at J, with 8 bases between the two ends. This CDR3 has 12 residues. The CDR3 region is CASREGHEKLFF. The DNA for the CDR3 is TGTGCCAGCAGGGAGGGCCATGAAAAACTGTTTTTT.

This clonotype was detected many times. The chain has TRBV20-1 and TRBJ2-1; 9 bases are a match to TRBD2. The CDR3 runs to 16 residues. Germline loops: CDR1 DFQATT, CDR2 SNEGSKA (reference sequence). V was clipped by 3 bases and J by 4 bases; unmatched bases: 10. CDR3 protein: CSARGRGGGYYNEQFF. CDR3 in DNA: TGCAGTGCTAGGGGACGCGGGGGGGGGTATTACAATGAGCAGTTCTTC.

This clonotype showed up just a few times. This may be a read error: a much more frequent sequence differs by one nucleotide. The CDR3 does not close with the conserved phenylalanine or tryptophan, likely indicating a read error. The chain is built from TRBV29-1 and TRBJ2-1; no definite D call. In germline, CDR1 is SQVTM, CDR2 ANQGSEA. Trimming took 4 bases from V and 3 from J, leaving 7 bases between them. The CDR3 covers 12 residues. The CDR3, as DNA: TGCAGCGTTGGCATGTTCTACAATGAGCAGTTCTCC. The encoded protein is CSVGMFYNEQFS.

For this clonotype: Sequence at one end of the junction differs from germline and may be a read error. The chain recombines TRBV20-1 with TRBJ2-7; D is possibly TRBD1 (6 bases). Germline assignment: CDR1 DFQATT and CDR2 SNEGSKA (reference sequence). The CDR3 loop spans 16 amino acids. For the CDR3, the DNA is TGCAGTGCTAGAGATGGGGACACCCCAGGCTCCTACGATCAGTACTTC. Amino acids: CSARDGDTPGSYDQYF.

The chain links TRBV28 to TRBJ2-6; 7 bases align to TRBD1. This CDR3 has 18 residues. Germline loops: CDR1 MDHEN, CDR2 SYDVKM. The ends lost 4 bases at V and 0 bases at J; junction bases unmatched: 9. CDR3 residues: CASSSVPGQSSGANVLTF. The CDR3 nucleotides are TGTGCCAGCAGTTCCGTTCCGGGACAGAGCTCTGGGGCCAACGTCCTGACTTTC.

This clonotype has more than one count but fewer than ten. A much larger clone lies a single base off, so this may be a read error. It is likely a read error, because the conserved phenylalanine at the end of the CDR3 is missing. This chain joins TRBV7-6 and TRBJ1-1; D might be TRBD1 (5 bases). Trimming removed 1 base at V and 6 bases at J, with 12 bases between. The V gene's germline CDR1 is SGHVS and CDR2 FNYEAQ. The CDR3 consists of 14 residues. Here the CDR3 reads CASSLEVGGAEAFL. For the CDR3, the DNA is TGTGCCAGCAGCTTAGAGGTCGGGGGTGCTGAAGCTTTCCTT.

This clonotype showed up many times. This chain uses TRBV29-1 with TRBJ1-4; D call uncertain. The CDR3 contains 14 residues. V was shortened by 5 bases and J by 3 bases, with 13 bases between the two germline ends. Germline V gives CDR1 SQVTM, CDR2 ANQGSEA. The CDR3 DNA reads TGCAGCGTTTTAGGTCAGAGGGCTAATGAAAAACTGTTTTTT. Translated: CSVLGQRANEKLFF.